This T cell receptor beta chain was retrieved from a study of control samples from healthy donors and cancer patients. Produced via immunoSEQ multiplex PCR; TCRdb's table is partial and in-frame only. The sample lists roughly 120,000 clones; 70% to 90% were seen once. The germline CDR1 and CDR2 sequences are MNHNY and SVGAGI (reference sequence). This CDR3 comprises 14 residues. Trimming took 5 bases from V and 2 from J, leaving 10 bases between them. Turning to this clone: This CDR3 is also generated by other DNA sequences in the sample.

The rearrangement links TRBV6-6 to TRBJ1-5; the D gene is possibly TRBD1 (5 bases). The clonotype was recovered from a man aged 35-49 years in good health. Sequencing was performed on blood. The CDR3 here is CASSTREGNQPQHF. Written as DNA, the CDR3 is TGTGCCAGCAGTACCAGGGAGGGCAATCAGCCCCAGCATTTT.